Following are 10 T cell receptor beta chains from one sample sequenced in a study of blood T cell repertoires in COVID-19. Clones were sequenced by immunoSEQ multiplex PCR, and TCRdb holds only the in-frame ones, with some missing. The sample gives some 250,000 clones, approximately 84% of which show up once; approximately 7.2% is in the top ten. The source material was peripheral blood. These receptor sequences come from a woman of 80 years or more with acute or convalescent COVID-19.

This clone was detected many times. The genes are TRBV5-1 and TRBJ2-3, with TRBD2 matching 11 bases. The CDR3 is 16 residues long. Germline V lookup: CDR1 SGHRS, CDR2 YFSETQ. V lost 8 bases to trimming and J lost 2 bases; unmatched junction nucleotides: 10. DNA of the CDR3: TGCGCCAGTTCCGTAGCGGGAGGGCCACCCACAGATACGCAGTATTTT. Amino acid sequence: CASSVAGGPPTDTQYF.

The rearrangement joins TRBV5-1 to TRBJ2-3; maybe TRBD1 (5 bases). CDR1 and CDR2 from the germline V gene are SGHRS and YFSETQ. The germline V and J ends were trimmed by 1 base and 1 base, with 13 bases remaining between them. This CDR3 is built from 16 residues. The CDR3 region has the DNA TGCGCCAGCAGCTTGTGGGCAGGGTCGGGCACAGATACGCAGTATTTT. Translating it yields CASSLWAGSGTDTQYF.

The chain employs TRBV19 and TRBJ2-1; tentatively, D is TRBD2 (5 bases). The CDR3 covers 15 residues. Germline values: CDR1 LNHDA, CDR2 SQIVND (reference sequence). V gave up 1 base and J gave up 7 bases, with 14 bases separating them. DNA of the CDR3: TGTGCCAGTAGTATAGCCCAAGACGGGAAGAATGAGCAGTTCTTC. This codes for CASSIAQDGKNEQFF. Full variable domain (outside the CDR3, taken from reference TRBV19 and TRBJ2-1): DGGITQSPKYLFRKEGQNVTLSCEQNLNHDAMYWYRQDPGQGLRLIYYSQIVNDFQKGDIAEGYSVSREKKESFPLTVTSAQKNPTAFYLCASSIAQDGKNEQFFGPGTRLTVL.

The chain is built from TRBV7-2 and TRBJ2-3; D is unclear. The CDR3 runs 14 residues. Per germline, CDR1 SGHTA and CDR2 FQGNSA. Trimming cost V 4 bases and J 1 base, with 9 bases left between them. The CDR3 region is CASSSPPGTDTQYF. The DNA of the CDR3 is TGTGCCAGCAGCTCCCCTCCGGGCACAGATACGCAGTATTTT.

V and J are TRBV11-2 and TRBJ2-7, with a weak D call TRBD2 (5 bases). CDR3 length: 11 amino acids. CDR1 and CDR2 (germline): SGHAT, FQNNGV. V was trimmed by 4 bases and J by 7 bases, leaving 8 bases between them. Here the CDR3 reads CASSWRREQYF. DNA for the CDR3: TGTGCCAGCAGCTGGAGGCGGGAGCAGTACTTC.

This chain uses TRBV20-1 with TRBJ2-7, with a tentative D call TRBD2 (6 bases). Germline CDR1 is DFQATT and CDR2 is SNEGSKA (reference sequence). The CDR3 consists of 12 residues. Trimming left V 3 bases short and J 3 bases short, with 9 bases between. In DNA form, the CDR3 reads TGCAGTGCTAGTGGCGGGAACTACGAGCAGTACTTC. Translating it yields CSASGGNYEQYF.

The chain links TRBV30 to TRBJ2-3; perhaps TRBD1 as D (5 bases). Germline CDR1 reads GTSNPN; CDR2 reads SVGIG (reference sequence). Trimming took off 0 bases at V and 4 bases at J, with 11 bases between the two ends. This CDR3 region has 14 residues. The CDR3 sequence: CAWSVQRGADTQYF. The CDR3 DNA reads as TGTGCCTGGAGTGTACAAAGGGGTGCAGATACGCAGTATTTT.

This chain uses TRBV5-1 with TRBJ2-6; D might be TRBD2 (6 bases). Germline CDR1 is SGHRS and CDR2 is YFSETQ. There are 16 residues in the CDR3. Deletions cut 6 bases from V and 1 base from J, with 14 bases between. In DNA, the CDR3 is TGCGCCAGCACTCCGGACGGGACTTCTGGGGCCAACGTCCTGACTTTC. Its translation: CASTPDGTSGANVLTF.

The chain recombines TRBV27 with TRBJ1-2; a possible D gene is TRBD1 (6 bases). Per germline, CDR1 MNHEY and CDR2 SMNVEV (reference sequence). The CDR3 runs 15 residues. The V end lost 4 bases, the J end lost 0 bases, and 12 bases lay between the germline ends. The CDR3: CASSSTQGTNYGYTF. The CDR3, as DNA: TGTGCCAGCAGTTCTACACAGGGTACTAACTATGGCTACACCTTC.

Turning to this clone: This could be a read error, since a much larger clone is one nucleotide away. The chain carries TRBV18 and TRBJ2-2; TRBD1 might be the D (5 bases). Deletions cut 0 bases from V and 6 bases from J, with 8 bases between. The CDR3 is made up of 14 amino acids. Germline lookup yields CDR1 KGHSH and CDR2 LQKENI. The CDR3 DNA follows: TGTGCCAGCTCACCACCGGCAGGGTCCGGGGAGCTGTTTTTT. Its translation is CASSPPAGSGELFF. Supplemented by reference TRBV18 and TRBJ2-2, the full variable domain reads NAGVMQNPRHLVRRRGQEARLRCSPMKGHSHVYWYRQLPEEGLKFMVYLQKENIIDESGMPKERFSAEFPKEGPSILRIQQVVRGDSAAYFCASSPPAGSGELFFGEGSRLTVL.